This T cell receptor beta chain was captured in a study of CD8+CD57+ T cells in acquired aplastic anemia. Study-level information: Across the sorted CD4+ and CD8+ cells, DNA amounts averaged approximately 3.1 ug.

This clonotype was seen a few times. Its cognate antigen is unknown. Genomic DNA served as template for TCR beta VDJ and CDR3 profiling. One entry per CDR3 protein, called by TCRdb with MiXCR from the reads. The sample consists of more than 150,000 distinct CDR3 sequences, around half of them appearing once. For sequencing, patients were chosen who had shown expansion of CD8+CD57+ cells by flow cytometry. Blood came from patients not yet given any therapy. The CDR3 is 13 amino acids. The V end was cut by 6 bases, the J end by 3 bases, with 11 bases between. Germline V gives CDR1 SNHLY, CDR2 FYNNEI. The study, taken as a whole, reports: Patients and controls had CD8+ Simpson's diversity values that were not significantly distinct. Roughly 28 was the count of CD8+ CDR3 sequences that patients shared with controls.

The origin of this receptor is a human donor with aplastic anemia. Sequenced input: sorted CD4+, CD8+, or CD8+CD57+ T cells (not recorded which) from PBMCs. V usage is TRBV2 and J usage is TRBJ1-2, with D perhaps TRBD1 (5 bases). CDR3 sequence reads: CASRPGLYYGYTF. The CDR3 DNA reads as TGTGCCAGCAGACCAGGGTTATACTATGGCTACACCTTC. Using reference TRBV2 and TRBJ1-2 for the parts outside the CDR3, the full variable domain is EPEVTQTPSHQVTQMGQEVILRCVPISNHLYFYWYRQILGQKVEFLVSFYNNEISEKSEIFDDQFSVERPDGSNFTLKIRSTKLEDSAMYFCASRPGLYYGYTFGSGTRLTVV.